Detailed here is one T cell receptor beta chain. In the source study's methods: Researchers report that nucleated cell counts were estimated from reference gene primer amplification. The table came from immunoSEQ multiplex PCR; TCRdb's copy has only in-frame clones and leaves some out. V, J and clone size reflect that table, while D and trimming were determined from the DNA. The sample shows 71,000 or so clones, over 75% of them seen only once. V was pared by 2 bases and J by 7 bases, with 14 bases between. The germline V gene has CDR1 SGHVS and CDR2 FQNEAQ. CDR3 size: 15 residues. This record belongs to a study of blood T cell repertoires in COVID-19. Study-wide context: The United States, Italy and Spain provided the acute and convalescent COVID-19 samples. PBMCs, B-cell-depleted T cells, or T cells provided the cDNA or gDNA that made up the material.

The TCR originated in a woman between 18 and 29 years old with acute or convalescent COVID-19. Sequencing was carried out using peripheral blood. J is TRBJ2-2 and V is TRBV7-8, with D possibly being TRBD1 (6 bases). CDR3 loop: CASSLRGRWGGELFF. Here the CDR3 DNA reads TGTGCCAGCAGCTTAAGGGGGAGATGGGGCGGGGAGCTGTTTTTT.